The entry below describes one T cell receptor beta chain. The table came from immunoSEQ multiplex PCR; TCRdb's copy has only in-frame clones and leaves some out. Of approximately 90,000 clones listed, around 72% are singletons. This entry is derived from a study of blood T cell repertoires in COVID-19. The CDR3 runs to 17 residues. Germline V gene data show CDR1 as SGHNT and CDR2 as YYREEE (reference sequence). The V gene lost 3 bases and the J gene lost 4 bases, with 22 bases spanning the gap. This clonotype was obtained from a woman aged 80 or over with acute or convalescent COVID-19. V is TRBV5-4 and J is TRBJ1-1, with D perhaps TRBD1 (5 bases). Sequencing was carried out using peripheral blood. In DNA form, the CDR3 reads TGTGCCAGCAGCTCAAAGGGCGGGACGGGTGGTATCACTGAAGCTTTCTTT. Translation: CASSSKGGTGGITEAFF.